The 28 T cell receptor beta chains below come from one sample, sequenced in a study of blood T cell repertoires in COVID-19. Sequencing used immunoSEQ multiplex PCR; TCRdb keeps in-frame clones, though not all of them. Found here are some 220,000 clones, roughly 89% of them singletons; the top ten hold 3.5% to 4.5%. Source material: PBMCs or T cells enriched from blood (not recorded which). All receptors derive from a woman aged 40 to 49 with acute COVID-19.

The CDR3 sequence is CASSLAGGPSTDTQYF. DNA of the CDR3: TGCGCCAGCAGCTTAGCGGGGGGGCCTAGCACAGATACGCAGTATTTT. The rearrangement joins TRBV5-1 to TRBJ2-3, with 10 bases lining up with TRBD2. The trim removed 2 bases at V and 0 bases at J, leaving 3 bases unmatched. There are 16 residues in the CDR3. In germline, CDR1 is SGHRS, CDR2 YFSETQ.

As concerns this clone: This CDR3 is also generated by other DNA sequences in the sample. The V call is TRBV5-1, the J call TRBJ1-4, with 9 bases identical to TRBD1. CDR1 is SGHRS, CDR2 YFSETQ, per germline. Trimming cost V 3 bases and J 3 bases; bases outside gene matches: 3. This CDR3 is 15 amino acids long. CDR3 sequence reads: CASSSTGGSNEKLFF. CDR3 nucleotides: TGCGCCAGCAGCTCCACAGGGGGCTCTAATGAAAAACTGTTTTTT.

This clone was observed a handful of times. The CDR3 region has the DNA TGTGCCAGCAGCAAGACGCATAGGACAGGGAACCAAGAGACCCAGTACTTC. This sequence encodes CASSKTHRTGNQETQYF. V usage is TRBV7-3 and J usage is TRBJ2-5, with 8 bases lining up with TRBD1. J was trimmed by 0 bases and V by 5 bases; bases with no gene match: 11. This CDR3 contains 17 residues. Looked up from germline, CDR1 is SGHTA and CDR2 is FQGTGA.

CDR3 sequence: CATSSSGGRETQYF. The CDR3 DNA follows: TGTGCCACCAGTTCGAGCGGGGGGAGGGAGACCCAGTACTTC. J is TRBJ2-5 and V is TRBV24-1; 9 bases fit TRBD2. V lost 6 bases, J lost 5 bases, and 6 bases stayed unmatched. Germline V gene data show CDR1 as KGHDR and CDR2 as SFDVKD. This CDR3 contains 14 residues.

The rearrangement joins TRBV6-1 to TRBJ2-7, with TRBD1 matching over 7 bases. V was clipped by 1 base and J by 0 bases; unmatched bases: 3. The germline gives CDR1 MNHNS, CDR2 SASEGT. The CDR3 has 15 amino acids. CDR3 protein: CASSEGTGSSYEQYV. DNA for the CDR3: TGTGCCAGCAGTGAAGGGACAGGAAGCTCCTACGAGCAGTACGTC.

This chain uses TRBV6-6 with TRBJ2-7, with D possibly matching TRBD1 (6 bases). The CDR3 is 13 amino acids. The V and J ends lost 5 bases and 6 bases respectively, with 14 bases between them. From germline, CDR1 is MNHNY and CDR2 SVGAGI (reference sequence). CDR3 DNA sequence: TGTGCCAGCAGTCTACCACAGGGTAGCGAGCAGTACTTC. Translating it yields CASSLPQGSEQYF.

J is TRBJ1-2 and V is TRBV5-1, with D hard to call. This CDR3 has 14 residues. Trimming left V 0 bases short and J 8 bases short, with 14 bases between. Germline V gene lookup returns CDR1 SGHRS and CDR2 YFSETQ. The CDR3 sequence is CASSLAEGRHGYTF. The CDR3 DNA follows: TGCGCCAGCAGCTTGGCCGAGGGCCGCCACGGCTACACCTTC.

The chain couples TRBV27 to TRBJ1-1; D not certain. Germline V CDR1 and CDR2: MNHEY, SMNVEV (reference sequence). The CDR3 consists of 12 residues. Trimming cost V 9 bases and J 6 bases, with 14 bases left between them. CDR3 sequence: CASCRTPAEAFF. The CDR3 DNA is TGTGCCAGTTGCCGAACCCCAGCTGAAGCTTTCTTT.

This chain links TRBV24-1 with TRBJ1-3; D unresolved. Between the trimmed V and J ends, which lost 1 base and 0 bases, there was a span of 12 bases. Germline CDR1 and CDR2: KGHDR and SFDVKD. This CDR3 region has 17 residues. CDR3 sequence reads: CATSDLWRVDSGNTIYF. The CDR3 region has the DNA TGTGCCACCAGTGATTTATGGCGGGTGGACTCTGGAAACACCATATATTTT.

This clone has more than one count but fewer than ten. The chain couples TRBV6-6 to TRBJ2-5, with 12 bases identical to TRBD2. V lost 6 bases, J lost 3 bases, and 8 bases stayed unmatched. Germline assignment: CDR1 MNHNY and CDR2 SVGAGI (reference sequence). The CDR3 extends over 16 amino acids. CDR3 loop: CASSLLAGGLKETQYF. CDR3 DNA: TGTGCCAGCAGCCTACTAGCGGGGGGTCTCAAAGAGACCCAGTACTTC.

The chain links TRBV11-2 to TRBJ1-1; no definite D call. CDR1 SGHAT and CDR2 FQNNGV come from the germline V gene. V was clipped by 4 bases and J by 8 bases, with 20 bases between them. The CDR3 consists of 15 residues. CDR3 region: CASSSSGSNNYEAFF. Here the CDR3 DNA reads TGTGCCAGCAGCTCTAGTGGGTCAAACAATTACGAAGCTTTCTTT.

The chain employs TRBV6-4 and TRBJ2-3, with 8 bases aligning to TRBD2. The CDR3 has 15 amino acids. J gave up 0 bases and V 5 bases, and 4 bases lay outside the gene matches. Germline V gene data show CDR1 as MRHNA and CDR2 as SNTAGT. The CDR3 reads CASSLSGASTDTQYF. DNA for the CDR3: TGTGCCAGCAGTCTTAGCGGGGCTAGCACAGATACGCAGTATTTT.

The chain recombines TRBV7-9 with TRBJ1-2, with 9 bases matching TRBD1. CDR1 is SEHNR and CDR2 is FQNEAQ in the germline V gene (reference sequence). This CDR3 has 15 amino acids. After removal of 1 base from V and 2 bases from J, the junction contained 2 bases not matched to a gene. The CDR3 protein is CASSLGDRENYGYTF. The CDR3, as DNA: TGTGCCAGCAGCTTAGGGGACAGGGAGAACTATGGCTACACCTTC.

The chain is built from TRBV11-3 and TRBJ2-5, with D perhaps matching TRBD1 (8 bases). The CDR3 runs 17 residues. The germline V gene has CDR1 SGHNT and CDR2 YENEEA. Deletions cut 5 bases from V and 1 base from J, with 20 bases between. The CDR3 loop is CASSPGGQGIIQETQYF. Here the CDR3 DNA reads TGTGCCAGCAGCCCGGGAGGACAGGGTATTATCCAAGAGACCCAGTACTTC.

This chain links TRBV7-9 with TRBJ1-2, with D uncertain. Germline values: CDR1 SEHNR, CDR2 FQNEAQ (reference sequence). The CDR3 loop spans 11 amino acids. V was shortened by 7 bases and J by 1 base, with 4 bases between the two germline ends. CDR3 DNA: TGTGCCAGCACCCTTAACTATGGCTACACCTTC. It codes for CASTLNYGYTF.

The chain uses TRBV19 and TRBJ2-7; TRBD1 is a possible D gene (5 bases). Germline CDR1 is LNHDA and CDR2 is SQIVND (reference sequence). V lost 9 bases to trimming and J lost 4 bases, with 28 bases between them. The CDR3 totals 17 residues. CDR3 sequence: CASQPSSWTPRGYEQYF. The CDR3 nucleotides read TGTGCCAGCCAGCCTAGTAGCTGGACACCTCGTGGGTACGAGCAGTACTTC.

The chain carries TRBV10-3 and TRBJ2-3; D not resolved. V lost 11 bases, J lost 1 base, and 4 bases lay in between. This CDR3 has 10 residues. Looked up from germline, CDR1 is ENHRY and CDR2 is SYGVKD. CDR3 protein: CAAGTDTQYF. CDR3 nucleotide sequence: TGTGCCGCGGGCACAGATACGCAGTATTTT.

This rearrangement joins TRBV9 to TRBJ1-2, with a weak D call TRBD1 (6 bases). The CDR3 length is 12 residues. Trimming shortened V by 1 base and J by 8 bases, and 9 bases separated the two germline ends. CDR1 is SGDLS and CDR2 is YYNGEE in the germline V gene. CDR3 nucleotide sequence: TGTGCCAGCAGCGTAATACAGGGCGGCTACACCTTC. Its protein product is CASSVIQGGYTF. The variable domain in full, with the rest retrieved from reference TRBV9 and TRBJ1-2, is DSGVTQTPKHLITATGQRVTLRCSPRSGDLSVYWYQQSLDQGLQFLIQYYNGEERAKGNILERFSAQQFPDLHSELNLSSLELGDSALYFCASSVIQGGYTFGSGTRLTVV.

The J gene is TRBJ2-1, the V gene TRBV2; no definite D call. Germline V gene lookup returns CDR1 SNHLY and CDR2 FYNNEI. Between the trimmed V and J ends, which lost 7 bases and 7 bases, there was a span of 8 bases. This CDR3 is built from 11 residues. The CDR3 DNA follows: TGTGCCAGCATGTTGAGAAATGAGCAGTTCTTC. Protein: CASMLRNEQFF.

This chain uses TRBV3-1 (or the pseudogene TRBV3-2) with TRBJ1-2; D is perhaps TRBD1 (6 bases). The germline gives CDR1 LGHDT, CDR2 YNNKEL (reference sequence). The CDR3 spans 14 residues. Trimming pared 5 bases from V and 4 bases from J, leaving 14 bases between. CDR3 in amino acids: CASSIPGQPYGYTF. In DNA form, the CDR3 reads TGTGCCAGCAGCATTCCGGGACAACCCTATGGCTACACCTTC.

The CDR3 DNA reads as TGTGCCAGCAGCTTACGGGACAGGGGCTACGACAGTGAAGCTTTCTTT. Residues: CASSLRDRGYDSEAFF. The gene calls are TRBV13 and TRBJ1-1; 10 bases map to TRBD1. Germline trimming cut 2 bases from V and 7 bases from J; bases unmatched to any gene: 10. The length of the CDR3 is 16 residues. Per the germline V gene, CDR1 is PRHDT and CDR2 is FYEKMQ (reference sequence).

The gene calls are TRBV7-3 and TRBJ1-1; D is perhaps TRBD1 (6 bases). The germline V and J ends were trimmed by 5 bases and 0 bases, with 25 bases remaining between them. CDR1 is SGHTA and CDR2 is FQGTGA in the germline V gene. The CDR3 totals 19 residues. Here the CDR3 reads CASSPSRGGVLTMNTEAFF. CDR3 in DNA: TGTGCCAGCAGCCCATCAAGGGGGGGTGTATTAACCATGAACACTGAAGCTTTCTTT.

The rearrangement links TRBV6-5 to TRBJ1-2, with 8 bases aligning to TRBD1. The germline V gene encodes CDR1 MNHEY and CDR2 SVGAGI. This CDR3 contains 15 residues. After removal of 6 bases from V and 2 bases from J, the junction contained 8 bases not matched to a gene. The CDR3: CASSRDRGINYGYTF. The CDR3 coding sequence is TGTGCCAGCAGCCGCGACAGGGGAATAAACTATGGCTACACCTTC.

This clone occurred once. V is TRBV12-3 or TRBV12-4 and J is TRBJ1-1, with D possibly being TRBD1 (6 bases). V was cut by 5 bases and J by 4 bases, with 11 bases left in between. This CDR3 is 13 amino acids long. The CDR3 sequence: CASSQGQTTEAFF. Here the CDR3 DNA reads TGTGCCAGCAGTCAAGGACAGACCACTGAAGCTTTCTTT.

The chain recombines TRBV3-1 (or the pseudogene TRBV3-2) with TRBJ2-6; the D gene is possibly TRBD2 (8 bases). CDR1 and CDR2 (germline): LGHDT, YNNKEL (reference sequence). The CDR3 contains 17 residues. The V gene lost 4 bases and the J gene lost 0 bases, with 13 bases spanning the gap. The CDR3: CASSRRGDSSGANVLTF. The CDR3 DNA follows: TGTGCCAGCAGCCGGCGGGGGGACAGCTCTGGGGCCAACGTCCTGACTTTC.

The chain carries TRBV19 and TRBJ1-3; D call uncertain. The CDR3 contains 15 residues. V lost 3 bases and J 0 bases, leaving 9 bases between the germline ends. Germline values: CDR1 LNHDA, CDR2 SQIVND (reference sequence). The chain's CDR3 is CASSISGSSGNTIYF. The CDR3 coding sequence is TGTGCCAGTAGTATCAGTGGGAGCTCTGGAAACACCATATATTTT.

CDR3 DNA sequence: TGTGCCAGCAGTTTAAAGTCGGAGTATAGCAATCAGCCCCAGCATTTT. Residues: CASSLKSEYSNQPQHF. The V call is TRBV27, the J call TRBJ1-5; no clear D gene. The CDR3 is made up of 16 amino acids. The germline V gene has CDR1 MNHEY and CDR2 SMNVEV (reference sequence). V shed 2 bases and J shed 0 bases, with 11 bases lying between them.

The chain employs TRBV30 and TRBJ1-1; possibly TRBD1 for D (5 bases). Germline CDR1 GTSNPN, CDR2 SVGIG (reference sequence). V gave up 4 bases and J gave up 4 bases, with 16 bases separating them. The CDR3 runs 14 residues. CDR3 residues: CAWTEDTQLTEAFF. DNA for the CDR3: TGTGCCTGGACCGAGGACACCCAGCTCACTGAAGCTTTCTTT.